This entry lists 6 T cell receptor beta chains sequenced from one sample in a study of shared clonotypes between healthy human individuals. TCRdb's table, derived via immunoSEQ multiplex PCR, lists solely in-frame clones and lacks some. The sample includes about 2 million clones, 85% to 95% of them seen just once. The material sequenced was naive CD4+ T cells sorted from blood. Described subset: CD45RA+ positively selected. Every receptor here comes from a man between 18 and 29 years old in good health.

Points on this clone: The same CDR3 also results from other DNA sequences found in this sample. The chain employs TRBV5-1 and TRBJ1-1; TRBD1 might be the D (6 bases). With 0 bases removed from V and 4 bases from J, the gap between germline ends came to 10 bases. The CDR3 runs to 14 residues. Germline assignment: CDR1 SGHRS and CDR2 YFSETQ. The CDR3: CASSLVGGGTEAFF. Written as DNA, the CDR3 is TGCGCCAGCAGCTTGGTGGGGGGCGGCACTGAAGCTTTCTTT.

The chain is built from TRBV27 and TRBJ1-5, with 7 bases identical to TRBD1. The J segment lost 1 base and the V segment lost 8 bases, leaving 8 bases of the junction unmatched. This CDR3 spans 15 amino acids. In germline, CDR1 is MNHEY, CDR2 SMNVEV (reference sequence). CDR3 sequence: CASGQVPQSNQPQHF. DNA for the CDR3: TGTGCCAGCGGACAGGTGCCACAAAGCAATCAGCCCCAGCATTTT.

The V call is TRBV19, the J call TRBJ1-2, with D maybe TRBD1 (6 bases). The germline V and J ends were trimmed by 4 bases and 2 bases, with 14 bases remaining between them. The germline CDR1 and CDR2 sequences are LNHDA and SQIVND (reference sequence). CDR3 length equals 15 residues. The CDR3 here is CASSTGLQGNYGYTF. The CDR3 DNA follows: TGTGCCAGTAGTACGGGTCTACAGGGAAACTATGGCTACACCTTC.

The rearrangement links TRBV5-4 to TRBJ2-7; D is unresolved. Per the germline V gene, CDR1 is SGHNT and CDR2 is YYREEE (reference sequence). CDR3 size: 13 residues. V lost 4 bases, J lost 2 bases, and 10 bases lay in between. The CDR3 nucleotides are TGTGCCAGCAGCACAACTTTAACCTACGAGCAGTACTTC. Residues: CASSTTLTYEQYF.

This clone was seen a single time. This sequence joins TRBV7-2 and TRBJ1-4, with D uncertain. This CDR3 spans 13 amino acids. V lost 2 bases, J lost 7 bases, and 8 bases lay in between. Germline CDR1 and CDR2: SGHTA and FQGNSA. The CDR3 DNA sequence: TGTGCCAGCAGCTTACCGTTAAGTGAAAAACTGTTTTTT. This encodes CASSLPLSEKLFF. Together with reference TRBV7-2 and TRBJ1-4, the CDR3 gives the full variable domain: GAGVSQSPSNKVTEKGKDVELRCDPISGHTALYWYRQSLGQGLEFLIYFQGNSAPDKSGLPSDRFSAERTGGSVSTLTIQRTQQEDSAVYLCASSLPLSEKLFFGSGTQLSVL.

The chain couples TRBV6-1 to TRBJ1-5; TRBD1 matches at 9 bases. Looked up from germline, CDR1 is MNHNS and CDR2 is SASEGT. V was clipped by 4 bases and J by 6 bases; unmatched bases: 7. The CDR3 is made up of 15 amino acids. In DNA form, the CDR3 reads TGTGCCAGCAGTGTGGGACAGGGATCACCTCAGCCCCAGCATTTT. The encoded protein is CASSVGQGSPQPQHF.